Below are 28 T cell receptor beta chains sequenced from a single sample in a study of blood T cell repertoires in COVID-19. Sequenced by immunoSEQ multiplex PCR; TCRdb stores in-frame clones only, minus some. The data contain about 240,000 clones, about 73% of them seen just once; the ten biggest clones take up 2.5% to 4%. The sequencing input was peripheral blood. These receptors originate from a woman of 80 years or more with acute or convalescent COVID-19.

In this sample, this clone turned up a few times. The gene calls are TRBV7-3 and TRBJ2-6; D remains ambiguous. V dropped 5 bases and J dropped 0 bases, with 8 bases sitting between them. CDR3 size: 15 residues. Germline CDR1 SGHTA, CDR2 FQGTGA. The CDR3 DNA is TGTGCCAGCAGCCTCCAGGCCTCTGGGGCCAACGTCCTGACTTTC. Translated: CASSLQASGANVLTF. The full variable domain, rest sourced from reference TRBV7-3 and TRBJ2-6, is GAGVSQTPSNKVTEKGKYVELRCDPISGHTALYWYRQSLGQGPEFLIYFQGTGAADDSGLPNDRFFAVRPEGSVSTLKIQRTERGDSAVYLCASSLQASGANVLTFGAGSRLTVL.

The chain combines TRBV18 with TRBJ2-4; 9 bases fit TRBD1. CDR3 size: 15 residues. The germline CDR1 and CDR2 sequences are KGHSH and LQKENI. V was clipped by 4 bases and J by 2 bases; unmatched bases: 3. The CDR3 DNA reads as TGTGCCAGCTCACTGGGGACAGGGACCAAAAACATTCAGTACTTC. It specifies CASSLGTGTKNIQYF. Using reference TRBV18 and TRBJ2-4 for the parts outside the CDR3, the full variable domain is NAGVMQNPRHLVRRRGQEARLRCSPMKGHSHVYWYRQLPEEGLKFMVYLQKENIIDESGMPKERFSAEFPKEGPSILRIQQVVRGDSAAYFCASSLGTGTKNIQYFGAGTRLSVL.

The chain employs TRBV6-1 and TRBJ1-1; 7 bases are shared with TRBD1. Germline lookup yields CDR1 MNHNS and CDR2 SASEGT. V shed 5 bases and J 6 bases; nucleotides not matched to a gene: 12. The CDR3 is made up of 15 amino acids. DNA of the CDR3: TGTGCCAGCAGTTCCCGGGGAGAGGGGGCGGCTGAAGCTTTCTTT. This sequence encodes CASSSRGEGAAEAFF.

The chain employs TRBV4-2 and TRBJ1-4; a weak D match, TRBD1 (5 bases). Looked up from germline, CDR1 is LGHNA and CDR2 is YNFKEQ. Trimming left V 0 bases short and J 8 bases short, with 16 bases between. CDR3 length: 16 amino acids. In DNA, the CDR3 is TGTGCCAGCAGCCAAGACGTGGGGACTGTGCGCGAAAAACTGTTTTTT. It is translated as CASSQDVGTVREKLFF.

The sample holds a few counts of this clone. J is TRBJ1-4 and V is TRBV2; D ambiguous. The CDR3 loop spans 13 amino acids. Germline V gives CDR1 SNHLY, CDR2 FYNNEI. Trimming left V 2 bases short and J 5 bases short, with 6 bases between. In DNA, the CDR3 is TGTGCCAGCAGTGAAACCAGGAATGAAAAACTGTTTTTT. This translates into CASSETRNEKLFF.

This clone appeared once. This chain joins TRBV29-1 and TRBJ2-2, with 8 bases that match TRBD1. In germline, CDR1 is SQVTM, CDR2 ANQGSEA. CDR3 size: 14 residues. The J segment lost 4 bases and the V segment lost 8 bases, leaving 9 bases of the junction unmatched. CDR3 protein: CSFNRDRITGELFF. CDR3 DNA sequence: TGCAGCTTCAACCGGGACAGGATCACCGGGGAGCTGTTTTTT.

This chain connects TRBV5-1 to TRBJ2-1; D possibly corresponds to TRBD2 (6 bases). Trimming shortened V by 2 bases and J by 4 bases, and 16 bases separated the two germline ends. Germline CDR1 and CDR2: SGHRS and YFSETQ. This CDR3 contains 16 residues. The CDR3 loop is CASSLLAETLYNEQFF. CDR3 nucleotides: TGCGCCAGCAGCTTATTAGCGGAGACCCTTTACAATGAGCAGTTCTTC. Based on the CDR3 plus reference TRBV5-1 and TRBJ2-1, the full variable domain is KAGVTQTPRYLIKTRGQQVTLSCSPISGHRSVSWYQQTPGQGLQFLFEYFSETQRNKGNFPGRFSGRQFSNSRSEMNVSTLELGDSALYLCASSLLAETLYNEQFFGPGTRLTVL.

This chain's CDR3 is CASSRGDAYSGANVLTF. The DNA for the CDR3 is TGCGCCAGCAGCCGGGGAGACGCGTACTCTGGGGCCAACGTCCTGACTTTC. This sequence joins TRBV4-1 and TRBJ2-6; D is perhaps TRBD2 (5 bases). The CDR3 has 17 residues. CDR1 is MGHRA and CDR2 is YSYEKL in the germline V gene. Trimming removed 4 bases at V and 0 bases at J, with 13 bases between.

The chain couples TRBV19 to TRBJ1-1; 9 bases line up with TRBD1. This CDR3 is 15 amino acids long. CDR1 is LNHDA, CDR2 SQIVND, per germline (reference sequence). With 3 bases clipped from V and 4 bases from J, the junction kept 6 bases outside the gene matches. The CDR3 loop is CASSIQQGAFTEAFF. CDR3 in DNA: TGTGCCAGTAGTATCCAACAGGGGGCATTCACTGAAGCTTTCTTT. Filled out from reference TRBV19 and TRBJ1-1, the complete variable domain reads DGGITQSPKYLFRKEGQNVTLSCEQNLNHDAMYWYRQDPGQGLRLIYYSQIVNDFQKGDIAEGYSVSREKKESFPLTVTSAQKNPTAFYLCASSIQQGAFTEAFFGQGTRLTVV.

The CDR3 DNA reads as TGTGCCAGCACCGGGACATTTTCTGGTAATGAGCAGTTCTTC. This encodes CASTGTFSGNEQFF. This chain links TRBV27 with TRBJ2-1, with D possibly TRBD1 on 6 matching bases. V lost 7 bases and J 7 bases, leaving 17 bases between the germline ends. CDR3 length equals 14 residues. Germline CDR1 reads MNHEY; CDR2 reads SMNVEV (reference sequence).

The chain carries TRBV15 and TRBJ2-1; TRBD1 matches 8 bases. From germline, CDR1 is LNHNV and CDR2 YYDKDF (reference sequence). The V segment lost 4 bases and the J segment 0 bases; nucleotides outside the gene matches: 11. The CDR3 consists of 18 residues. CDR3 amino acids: CATSKLGTGDSSYNEQFF. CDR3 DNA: TGTGCCACCAGCAAACTCGGGACAGGCGATAGCTCCTACAATGAGCAGTTCTTC.

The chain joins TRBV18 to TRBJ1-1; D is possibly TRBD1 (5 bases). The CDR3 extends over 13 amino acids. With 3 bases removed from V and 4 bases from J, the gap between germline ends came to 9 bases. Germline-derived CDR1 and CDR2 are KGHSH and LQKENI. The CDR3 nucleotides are TGTGCCAGCTCACCCCAGGGCCCCACTGAAGCTTTCTTT. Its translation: CASSPQGPTEAFF.

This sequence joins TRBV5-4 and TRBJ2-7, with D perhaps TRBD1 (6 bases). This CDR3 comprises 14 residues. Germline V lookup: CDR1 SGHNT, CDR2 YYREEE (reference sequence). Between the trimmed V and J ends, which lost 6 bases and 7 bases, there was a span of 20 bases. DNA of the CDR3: TGTGCCAGCACCCCTTCCCACAGGGTGGGGGAGCAGTACTTC. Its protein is CASTPSHRVGEQYF.

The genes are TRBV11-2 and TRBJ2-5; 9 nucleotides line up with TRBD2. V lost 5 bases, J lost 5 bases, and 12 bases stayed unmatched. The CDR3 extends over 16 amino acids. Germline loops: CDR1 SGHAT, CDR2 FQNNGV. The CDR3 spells CASSRLGELAGETQYF. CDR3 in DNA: TGTGCCAGCAGCCGTCTAGGGGAGCTAGCGGGGGAGACCCAGTACTTC.

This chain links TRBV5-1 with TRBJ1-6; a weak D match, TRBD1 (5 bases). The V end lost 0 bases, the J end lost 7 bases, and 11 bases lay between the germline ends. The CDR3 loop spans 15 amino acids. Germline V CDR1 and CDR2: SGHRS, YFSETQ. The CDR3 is CASSLVGAGNSPLHF. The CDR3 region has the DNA TGCGCCAGCAGCTTGGTAGGGGCTGGGAATTCACCCCTCCACTTT.

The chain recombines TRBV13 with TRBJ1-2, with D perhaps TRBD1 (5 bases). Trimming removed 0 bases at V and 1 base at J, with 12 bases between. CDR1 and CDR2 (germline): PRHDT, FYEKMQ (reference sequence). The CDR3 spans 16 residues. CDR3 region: CASSLGRDRHNYGYTF. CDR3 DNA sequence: TGTGCCAGCAGCTTAGGCCGAGACAGACATAACTATGGCTACACCTTC.

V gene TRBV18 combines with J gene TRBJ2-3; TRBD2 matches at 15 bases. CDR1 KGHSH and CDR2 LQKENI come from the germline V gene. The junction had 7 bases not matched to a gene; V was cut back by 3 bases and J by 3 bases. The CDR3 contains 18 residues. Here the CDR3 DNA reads TGTGCCAGCTCACCTTGGACTAGCGGGGGGGCCGGGACAGATACGCAGTATTTT. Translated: CASSPWTSGGAGTDTQYF.

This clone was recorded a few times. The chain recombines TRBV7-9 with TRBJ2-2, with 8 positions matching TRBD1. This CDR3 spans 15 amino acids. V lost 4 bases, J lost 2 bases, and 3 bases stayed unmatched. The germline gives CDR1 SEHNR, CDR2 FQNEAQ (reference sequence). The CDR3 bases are TGTGCCAGCAGCTCTGGACAGGGCAACACCGGGGAGCTGTTTTTT. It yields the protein CASSSGQGNTGELFF.

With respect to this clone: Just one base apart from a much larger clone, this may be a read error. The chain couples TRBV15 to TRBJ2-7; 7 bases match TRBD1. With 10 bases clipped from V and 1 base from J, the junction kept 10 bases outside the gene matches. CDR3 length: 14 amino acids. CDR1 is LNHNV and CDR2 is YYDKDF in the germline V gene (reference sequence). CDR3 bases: TGTGCCATCAGTCTCCAACAGGGGTCCTACGAGCAGTACTTC. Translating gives CAISLQQGSYEQYF. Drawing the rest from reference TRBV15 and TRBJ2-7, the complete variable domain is DAMVIQNPRYQVTQFGKPVTLSCSQTLNHNVMYWYQQKSSQAPKLLFHYYDKDFNNEADTPDNFQSRRPNTSFCFLDIRSPGLGDTAMYLCAISLQQGSYEQYFGPGTRLTVT.

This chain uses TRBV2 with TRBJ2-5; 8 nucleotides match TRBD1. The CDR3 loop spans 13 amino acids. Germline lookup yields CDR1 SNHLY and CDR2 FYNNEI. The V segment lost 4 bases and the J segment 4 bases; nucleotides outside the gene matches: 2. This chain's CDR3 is CASSARGLETQYF. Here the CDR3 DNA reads TGTGCCAGCAGTGCCAGGGGGCTAGAGACCCAGTACTTC.

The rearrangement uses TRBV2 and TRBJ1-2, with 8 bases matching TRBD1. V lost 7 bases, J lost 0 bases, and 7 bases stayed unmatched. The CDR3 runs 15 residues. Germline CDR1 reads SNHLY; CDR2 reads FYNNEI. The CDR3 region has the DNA TGTGCCAGCACTACTGACAGGGGCGCTAACTATGGCTACACCTTC. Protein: CASTTDRGANYGYTF.

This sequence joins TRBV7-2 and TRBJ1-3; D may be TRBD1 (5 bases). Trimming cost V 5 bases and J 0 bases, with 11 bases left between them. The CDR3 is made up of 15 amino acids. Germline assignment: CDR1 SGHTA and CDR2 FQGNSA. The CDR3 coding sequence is TGTGCCAGCAGCCGCGACAGATTCTCTGGAAACACCATATATTTT. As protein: CASSRDRFSGNTIYF.

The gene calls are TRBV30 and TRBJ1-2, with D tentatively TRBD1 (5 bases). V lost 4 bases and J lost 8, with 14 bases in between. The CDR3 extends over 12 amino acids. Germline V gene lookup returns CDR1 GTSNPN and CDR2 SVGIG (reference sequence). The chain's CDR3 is CAWNTGGLGYTF. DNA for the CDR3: TGTGCCTGGAATACGGGGGGTCTAGGCTACACCTTC.

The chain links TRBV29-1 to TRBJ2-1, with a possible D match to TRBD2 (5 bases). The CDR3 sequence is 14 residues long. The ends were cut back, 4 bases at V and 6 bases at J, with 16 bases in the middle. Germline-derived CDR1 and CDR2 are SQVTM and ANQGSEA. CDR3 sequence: CSVGDRNSVNEQFF. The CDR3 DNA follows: TGCAGCGTTGGGGATCGGAATAGCGTCAATGAGCAGTTCTTC.

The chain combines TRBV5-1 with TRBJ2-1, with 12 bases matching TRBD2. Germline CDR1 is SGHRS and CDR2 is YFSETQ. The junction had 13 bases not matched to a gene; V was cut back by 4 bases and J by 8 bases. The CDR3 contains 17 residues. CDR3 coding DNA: TGCGCCAGCAGCCTCCTAGGACTAGCGGGAAAGATAGATGAGCAGTTCTTC. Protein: CASSLLGLAGKIDEQFF.

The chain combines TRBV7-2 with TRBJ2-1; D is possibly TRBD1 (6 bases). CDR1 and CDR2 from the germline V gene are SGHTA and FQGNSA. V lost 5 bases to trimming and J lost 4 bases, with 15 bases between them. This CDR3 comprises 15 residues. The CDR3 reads CASSLIRTDYNEQFF. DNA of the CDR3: TGTGCCAGCAGCCTTATTCGGACAGATTACAATGAGCAGTTCTTC.

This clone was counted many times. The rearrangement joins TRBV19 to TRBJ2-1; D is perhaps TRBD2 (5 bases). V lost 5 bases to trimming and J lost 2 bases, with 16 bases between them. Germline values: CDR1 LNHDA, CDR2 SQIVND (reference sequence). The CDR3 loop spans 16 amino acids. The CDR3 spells CASSPDRGSTYNEQFF. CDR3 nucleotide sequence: TGTGCCAGTAGTCCTGACCGAGGGAGCACCTACAATGAGCAGTTCTTC. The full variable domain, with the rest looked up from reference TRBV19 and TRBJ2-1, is DGGITQSPKYLFRKEGQNVTLSCEQNLNHDAMYWYRQDPGQGLRLIYYSQIVNDFQKGDIAEGYSVSREKKESFPLTVTSAQKNPTAFYLCASSPDRGSTYNEQFFGPGTRLTVL.

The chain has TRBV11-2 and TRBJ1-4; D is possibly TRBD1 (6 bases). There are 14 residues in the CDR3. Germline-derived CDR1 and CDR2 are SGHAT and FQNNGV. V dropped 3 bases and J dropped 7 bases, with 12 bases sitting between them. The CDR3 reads CASSFRGNTEKLFF. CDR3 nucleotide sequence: TGTGCCAGCAGCTTCAGGGGCAACACTGAAAAACTGTTTTTT. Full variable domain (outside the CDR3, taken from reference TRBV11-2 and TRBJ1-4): EAGVAQSPRYKIIEKRQSVAFWCNPISGHATLYWYQQILGQGPKLLIQFQNNGVVDDSQLPKDRFSAERLKGVDSTLKIQPAKLEDSAVYLCASSFRGNTEKLFFGSGTQLSVL.